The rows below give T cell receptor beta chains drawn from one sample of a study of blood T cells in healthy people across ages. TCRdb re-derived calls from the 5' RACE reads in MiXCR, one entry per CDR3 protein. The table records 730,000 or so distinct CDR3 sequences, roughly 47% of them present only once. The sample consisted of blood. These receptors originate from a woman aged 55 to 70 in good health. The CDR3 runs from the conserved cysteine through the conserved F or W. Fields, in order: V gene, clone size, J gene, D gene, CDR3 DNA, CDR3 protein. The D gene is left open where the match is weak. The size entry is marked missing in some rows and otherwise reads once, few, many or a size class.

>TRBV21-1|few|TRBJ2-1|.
TGTGCCAGCAGCAAAGTACGACAGGGTAATGAGCAGTTCTTC
CASSKVRQGNEQFF
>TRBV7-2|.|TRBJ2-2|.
TGTGCCAGCAGCTTAGGGGGTGGCACCGGGGAGCTGTTTTTT
CASSLGGGTGELFF
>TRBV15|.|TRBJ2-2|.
TGTGCCACCAGCAGAGATATGACCGGGGAGCTGTTTTTT
CATSRDMTGELFF
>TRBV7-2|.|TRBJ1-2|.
TGTGCCAGCGGCCCGTCCTCGTCAGATTATTTCTATGGCTACACCTTC
CASGPSSSDYFYGYTF
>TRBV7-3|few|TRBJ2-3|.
TGTGCCAGCAGCCTAAACGGGGGAACTAGCACAGATACGCAGTATTTT
CASSLNGGTSTDTQYF
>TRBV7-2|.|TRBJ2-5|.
TGTGCCAGCAGCACCTCCCAGGCCCAAGAGACCCAGTACTTC
CASSTSQAQETQYF
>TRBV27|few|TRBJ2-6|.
TGTGCCAGCAGTGTTGTTGGAGGGGCCAACGTCCTGACTTTC
CASSVVGGANVLTF
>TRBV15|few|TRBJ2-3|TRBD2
TGTGCCACCAGCAGAGATGCCCGCGGGAGTGGGGCAGATACGCAGTATTTT
CATSRDARGSGADTQYF
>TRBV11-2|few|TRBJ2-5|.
TGTGCCAGTAGCTTAGTTTTCAGGTATGACAATGAGCAGTACTTC
CASSLVFRYDNEQYF
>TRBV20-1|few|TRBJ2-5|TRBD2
TGCAGTGCTAGTCGCAGACTAGCGGCTTACCAAGAGACCCAGTACTTC
CSASRRLAAYQETQYF
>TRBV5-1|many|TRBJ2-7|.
TGCGCCAGCAGCCCTCCAGGGCCCTCCGACGAGCAGTACTTC
CASSPPGPSDEQYF
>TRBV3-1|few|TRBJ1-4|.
TGTGCCAGCAGCCAAGATGGGGGCGGGAAACTGTTTTTT
CASSQDGGGKLFF
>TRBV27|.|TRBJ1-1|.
TGTGCCAGCAGTTCCCACCCTGACACTGAAGCTTTCTTT
CASSSHPDTEAFF
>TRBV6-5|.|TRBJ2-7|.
TGTGCCAGCAGTTGGGACTTGAAAAGGGCCCACAATGAGCAGTACTTC
CASSWDLKRAHNEQYF
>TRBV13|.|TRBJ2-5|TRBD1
TGTGCCAGCAGCGGACAGGACAGGGGCAATAAGCAGTACTTC
CASSGQDRGNKQYF
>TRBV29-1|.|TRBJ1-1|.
TGCAGCGTGTCGGGGGGGGGCGGCAACACTGAAGCTTTCTTT
CSVSGGGGNTEAFF
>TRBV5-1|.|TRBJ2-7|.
TGCGCCAGCAGCTTGGTGGAGTCTCGTGAGCAGTACTTC
CASSLVESREQYF
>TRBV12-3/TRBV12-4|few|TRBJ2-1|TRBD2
TGTGCCAGCAGCAGCGGGGGGGCCAGGGGCAATGAGCAGTTCTTC
CASSSGGARGNEQFF
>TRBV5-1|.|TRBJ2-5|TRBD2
TGCGCCAGCAGCTTGGCCCTGCTAGCGGGGCATCAAGAGACCCAGTACTTC
CASSLALLAGHQETQYF
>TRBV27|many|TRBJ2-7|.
TGTGCCAGCAGGCCGCAGTTGGCAGGGACCTACGAGCAGTACTTC
CASRPQLAGTYEQYF
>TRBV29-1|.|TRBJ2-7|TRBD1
TGCAGCGTTGATGGGGACAGGGACGAGCAGTACTTC
CSVDGDRDEQYF
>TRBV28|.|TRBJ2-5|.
TGTGCCAGCAGTCTCCTTGAGCGGTGGTACCAAGAGACCCAGTACTTC
CASSLLERWYQETQYF
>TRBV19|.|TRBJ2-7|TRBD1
TGTGCCAGCCAGACAGGGCACGAGCAGTACTTC
CASQTGHEQYF
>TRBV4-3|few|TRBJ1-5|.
TGCGCCAGCAGCCAAGATACCGAAGTCCGGGGCAATCAGCCCCAGCATTTT
CASSQDTEVRGNQPQHF
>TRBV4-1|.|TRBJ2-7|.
TGCGCCAGCAGCCAAACTACCGGGACCAACTACGAGCAGTACTTC
CASSQTTGTNYEQYF
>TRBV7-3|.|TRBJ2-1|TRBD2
TGTGCCAGCAGCTTACCGAGCGGGAGGGGCAATGAGCAGTTCTTC
CASSLPSGRGNEQFF
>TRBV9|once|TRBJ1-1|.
TGTGCCGGCAGCGTAGAAGAAGGCATGAGGGGCACTGAAGCTTTCTTT
CAGSVEEGMRGTEAFF
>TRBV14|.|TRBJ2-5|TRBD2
TGTGCCAGCAGCCAAGATAGACTAGCGGAAGAGACCCAGTACTTC
CASSQDRLAEETQYF
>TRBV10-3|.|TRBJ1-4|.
TGTGCCACCGGGGATACGTGGGAAAAACTGTTTTTT
CATGDTWEKLFF
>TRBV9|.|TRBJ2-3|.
TGTGCCAGCAGCGCCTCTCAAGATACGCAGTATTTT
CASSASQDTQYF
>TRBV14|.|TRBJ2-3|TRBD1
TGTGCCAGCAGCCCGGACAGGGGTGCGCAGTATTTT
CASSPDRGAQYF
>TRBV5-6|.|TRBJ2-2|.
TGTGCCAGCAGCTCGAAGGGGCTGGGGACCGGGGAGCTGTTTTTT
CASSSKGLGTGELFF
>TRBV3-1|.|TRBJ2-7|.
TGTGCCAGCAGCCAAGATAACGGTTACTACGAGCAGTACTTC
CASSQDNGYYEQYF
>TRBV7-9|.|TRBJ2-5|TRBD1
TGTGCCAGCAGCTTACCGGGACAGGGGAGGGAGACCCAGTACTTC
CASSLPGQGRETQYF
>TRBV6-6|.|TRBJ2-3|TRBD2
TGTGCCAGCAGTAGGGGACTAGCGGCTACAGATACGCAGTATTTT
CASSRGLAATDTQYF
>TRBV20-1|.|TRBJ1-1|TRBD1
TGCAGTGCTAGCTACTACAGGGGAGGAAGGAACACTGAAGCTTTCTTT
CSASYYRGGRNTEAFF
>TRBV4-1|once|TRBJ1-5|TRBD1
TGCGCCAGCAGCCAAGACATATGGACAGGAGGCCCCCCTAAGCCCCAGCATTTT
CASSQDIWTGGPPKPQHF
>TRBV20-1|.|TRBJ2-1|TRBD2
TGCAGTGCTCCCGATGGGGGGGATGAGCAGTTCTTC
CSAPDGGDEQFF
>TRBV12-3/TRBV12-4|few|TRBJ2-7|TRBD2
TGTGCCAGCAGCCAGAATCCGGGACTAGCGGGGGCCTACGAGCAGTACTTC
CASSQNPGLAGAYEQYF
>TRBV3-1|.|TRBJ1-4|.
TGTGCCAGCCAAGCTTACGAAAAACTGTTTTTT
CASQAYEKLFF
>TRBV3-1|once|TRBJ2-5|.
TGTGCCAGCAGCCAAGGACCCGGGGCCAGAGAAGAGACCCAGTACTTC
CASSQGPGAREETQYF